This T cell receptor beta chain appears in the sequencing data of a study of blood T cell repertoires in COVID-19. Overall study context: In each case, the material was cDNA or gDNA derived from T cells, B-cell-depleted T cells, or PBMCs.

The V and J ends lost 0 bases and 1 base respectively, with 5 bases between them. The CDR3 has 14 residues. CDR1 and CDR2 from the germline V gene are SGHRS and YFSETQ. In its sample, this clone was seen a few times. Sequencing was performed with immunoSEQ multiplex PCR; in TCRdb, only in-frame clones are kept and a portion is missing. The top ten clones hold around 4.7% of a sample with 200,000 to 250,000 clones, 70% to 90% of them seen once. Those who participated ranged in age from 18 to 89 years and resided in 24 US areas. In assigning cohorts, the study relied on participant-reported clinical history.

The sequenced material came from PBMCs or T cells enriched from blood (not recorded which). The sequence came from a man aged 25-45 years with acute COVID-19. The J gene is TRBJ1-5, the V gene TRBV5-1, with D possibly matching TRBD1 (5 bases). The CDR3 DNA sequence: TGCGCCAGCAGCTTGGGACAGAGCAATCAGCCCCAGCATTTT. Translation: CASSLGQSNQPQHF.